These 18 T cell receptor beta chains came from one sample sequenced in a study of identifying expanded T cells in peripheral blood. Measured with immunoSEQ multiplex PCR; TCRdb has only the in-frame clones, and not every one. The sample contains about 82,000 clones, about 87% of which appear only once. The sequencing input was blood. These receptors all come from a person aged 18 to 70 in good health.

The rearrangement joins TRBV7-2 to TRBJ2-1; 10 positions match TRBD2. The CDR3 sequence is 16 residues long. The V gene end was trimmed by 2 bases and the J gene end by 7 bases; junction bases not matched to a gene: 8. Germline V CDR1 and CDR2: SGHTA, FQGNSA. The CDR3 sequence: CASSLHALAGRNEQFF. CDR3 DNA: TGTGCCAGCAGCTTACATGCACTAGCGGGAAGGAATGAGCAGTTCTTC.

This clone came up once. This chain connects TRBV10-3 to TRBJ2-3, with unresolved D. This CDR3 spans 14 amino acids. V was shortened by 3 bases and J by 2 bases, with 9 bases between the two germline ends. Germline V gene sequence: CDR1 ENHRY, CDR2 SYGVKD. The chain's CDR3 is CAISDSSFTDTQYF. The CDR3 DNA reads as TGTGCCATCAGTGATTCCTCCTTCACAGATACGCAGTATTTT.

The chain links TRBV4-2 to TRBJ1-5; D is unclear. V lost 0 bases and J lost 4, with 7 bases in between. Germline CDR1 reads LGHNA; CDR2 reads YNFKEQ. The CDR3 runs to 14 residues. The CDR3 sequence is CASSQDRANQPQHF. In DNA form, the CDR3 reads TGTGCCAGCAGCCAAGATAGGGCTAATCAGCCCCAGCATTTT.

This chain uses TRBV12-5 with TRBJ2-4, with TRBD1 matching 7 bases. The CDR3 sequence is 16 residues long. Trimming cost V 7 bases and J 1 base; bases outside gene matches: 10. CDR1 is LGHNT, CDR2 FRNRAP, per germline. The CDR3 DNA reads TGTGCTAGTGCCGAGGGGGCGAATTCGGCCAAAAACATTCAGTACTTC. It translates to CASAEGANSAKNIQYF.

This clone was seen a single time. The chain carries TRBV14 and TRBJ2-1; D possibly corresponds to TRBD2 (5 bases). The V end lost 4 bases, the J end lost 4 bases, and 11 bases lay between the germline ends. The length of the CDR3 is 14 residues. The germline V gene has CDR1 SGHDN and CDR2 FVKESK. The CDR3 reads CASSPSGAYNEQFF. The CDR3 region has the DNA TGTGCCAGCAGCCCCAGCGGAGCGTACAATGAGCAGTTCTTC.

The V call is TRBV2, the J call TRBJ2-7, with D perhaps matching TRBD2 (5 bases). Trimming cost V 4 bases and J 4 bases, with 17 bases left between them. The CDR3 runs to 15 residues. Germline-derived CDR1 and CDR2 are SNHLY and FYNNEI. As DNA, the CDR3 is TGTGCCAGCAGTGTCGGGCCCCGCCGGACTTACGAGCAGTACTTC. This encodes CASSVGPRRTYEQYF.

The chain combines TRBV2 with TRBJ1-4; D is unresolved. This CDR3 contains 12 residues. V was pared by 7 bases and J by 7 bases, with 10 bases between. The V gene's germline CDR1 is SNHLY and CDR2 FYNNEI. The CDR3 region has the DNA TGTGCCAGCATGAACAGTCCTGAAAAACTGTTTTTT. Its translation is CASMNSPEKLFF.

The rearrangement links TRBV18 to TRBJ1-2; TRBD1 aligns across 8 bases. Trimming took 1 base from V and 5 from J; bases not matched to a gene: 6. The CDR3 is 15 amino acids. CDR1 and CDR2 from the germline V gene are KGHSH and LQKENI. CDR3 region: CASSPRLDRGYGYTF. For the CDR3, the DNA is TGTGCCAGCTCACCACGGTTAGACAGGGGTTATGGCTACACCTTC.

The V gene is TRBV5-1, the J gene TRBJ2-1; 10 positions match TRBD2. V was pared by 4 bases and J by 5 bases, with 3 bases of the junction left unmatched. CDR1 is SGHRS and CDR2 is YFSETQ in the germline V gene. The CDR3 has 14 residues. Here the CDR3 DNA reads TGCGCCAGCAGCCCGGGACTAGCGAACAATGAGCAGTTCTTC. Its protein product is CASSPGLANNEQFF.

The V call is TRBV19, the J call TRBJ1-2, with D perhaps TRBD1 (5 bases). Germline V lookup: CDR1 LNHDA, CDR2 SQIVND (reference sequence). The CDR3 is 12 amino acids. V was shortened by 6 bases and J by 4 bases, with 9 bases between the two germline ends. The CDR3 is CASRGESYGYTF. The CDR3 nucleotides read TGTGCCAGTAGGGGGGAGAGCTATGGCTACACCTTC.

This sequence joins TRBV9 and TRBJ2-6; no definite D call. Between the trimmed V and J ends, which lost 0 bases and 2 bases, there was a span of 18 bases. The CDR3 sequence is 19 residues long. In germline, CDR1 is SGDLS, CDR2 YYNGEE. DNA for the CDR3: TGTGCCAGCAGCGTAGTAGGATCCGGAAGACATCCTGGGGCCAACGTCCTGACTTTC. As protein: CASSVVGSGRHPGANVLTF.

DNA of the CDR3: TGCAGCGTTGAAGGGCAGCGGCTGAACTATGGCTACACCTTC. Translation gives CSVEGQRLNYGYTF. The chain carries TRBV29-1 and TRBJ1-2; D gene ambiguous. The CDR3 loop spans 14 amino acids. V dropped 1 base and J dropped 2 bases, with 11 bases sitting between them. Per the germline V gene, CDR1 is SQVTM and CDR2 is ANQGSEA.

The rearrangement links TRBV9 to TRBJ2-3, with D uncertain. The ends were cut back, 3 bases at V and 4 bases at J, with 6 bases in the middle. The V gene's germline CDR1 is SGDLS and CDR2 YYNGEE. The CDR3 is 12 amino acids. CDR3 region: CASSAESDTQYF. CDR3 coding DNA: TGTGCCAGCAGCGCAGAGTCAGATACGCAGTATTTT. Combining the CDR3 with reference TRBV9 and TRBJ2-3 gives the whole variable domain DSGVTQTPKHLITATGQRVTLRCSPRSGDLSVYWYQQSLDQGLQFLIQYYNGEERAKGNILERFSAQQFPDLHSELNLSSLELGDSALYFCASSAESDTQYFGPGTRLTVL.

This sequence joins TRBV5-1 and TRBJ1-2; D is undetermined. CDR1 is SGHRS and CDR2 is YFSETQ in the germline V gene. CDR3 length: 15 amino acids. The V and J ends lost 0 bases and 3 bases respectively, with 12 bases between them. The CDR3 DNA reads as TGCGCCAGCAGCTTGGTTTTGGCAGGCTACTATGGCTACACCTTC. Encoded protein: CASSLVLAGYYGYTF. Looking up the rest from reference TRBV5-1 and TRBJ1-2 gives the full variable domain: KAGVTQTPRYLIKTRGQQVTLSCSPISGHRSVSWYQQTPGQGLQFLFEYFSETQRNKGNFPGRFSGRQFSNSRSEMNVSTLELGDSALYLCASSLVLAGYYGYTFGSGTRLTVV.

The J gene is TRBJ2-5, the V gene TRBV10-3; TRBD1 aligns across 7 bases. Per germline, CDR1 ENHRY and CDR2 SYGVKD. This CDR3 has 12 residues. V lost 6 bases and J lost 5; bases outside the gene matches: 3. CDR3 protein: CAIREQGETQYF. CDR3 nucleotide sequence: TGTGCCATCAGGGAACAGGGGGAGACCCAGTACTTC.

The chain links TRBV5-5 to TRBJ1-2; D is undetermined. This CDR3 contains 18 residues. Trimming pared 0 bases from V and 4 bases from J, leaving 22 bases between. Germline-derived CDR1 and CDR2 are SGHKS and YYEKEE (reference sequence). In DNA form, the CDR3 reads TGTGCCAGCAGCTTGGCCGGCTTAACAAACAGCGATGTCTATGGCTACACCTTC. Its translation is CASSLAGLTNSDVYGYTF. Variable domain in full (rest from reference TRBV5-5 and TRBJ1-2): DAGVTQSPTHLIKTRGQQVTLRCSPISGHKSVSWYQQVLGQGPQFIFQYYEKEERGRGNFPDRFSARQFPNYSSELNVNALLLGDSALYLCASSLAGLTNSDVYGYTFGSGTRLTVV.

The chain employs TRBV12-5 and TRBJ1-5; D possibly corresponds to TRBD1 (6 bases). CDR1 and CDR2 (germline): LGHNT, FRNRAP. V lost 4 bases, J lost 2 bases, and 9 bases lay in between. The CDR3 spans 14 residues. CDR3 nucleotides: TGTGCTAGTGGTTCGGACAGACGCAATCAGCCCCAGCATTTT. Protein: CASGSDRRNQPQHF.

The chain employs TRBV6-1 and TRBJ2-1; D possibly corresponds to TRBD1 (6 bases). Trimming took off 4 bases at V and 6 bases at J, with 10 bases between the two ends. The CDR3 totals 13 residues. The germline V gene has CDR1 MNHNS and CDR2 SASEGT. CDR3 nucleotides: TGTGCCAGCAGTGCCCTAGGGGGCAATGAGCAGTTCTTC. It translates to CASSALGGNEQFF.